The 10 T cell receptor beta chains in this list originate from one sample, sequenced in a study of T cell repertoires in cytomegalovirus infection. TCRdb recomputed calls from the reads with MiXCR, one row per CDR3 protein. This table holds about 830,000 distinct CDR3 sequences, approximately 29% found once. The antigens of these receptors remain unknown. Sample: cultured CD8+ T cells from PBMCs, taken from culture after CMV antigen stimulation. The receptors come from a human donor in good health (CMV status not recorded). Some clones in this sample may be carry-over from other donors' samples.

This clonotype was detected a few times. The chain is built from TRBV28 and TRBJ2-7; no firm D call. The V gene lost 1 base and the J gene lost 0 bases, with 7 bases spanning the gap. Per the germline V gene, CDR1 is MDHEN and CDR2 is SYDVKM. The CDR3 covers 14 residues. CDR3 DNA: TGTGCCAGCAGTTTATACCCAGCCTCCTACGAGCAGTACGTC. Protein sequence: CASSLYPASYEQYV.

The CDR3 region is CASSYSLGQSYEQYF. The CDR3 DNA is TGTGCCAGCAGTTACTCGCTGGGACAGAGCTACGAGCAGTACTTC. The rearrangement joins TRBV6-5 to TRBJ2-7; TRBD1 matches 7 bases. Germline V gives CDR1 MNHEY, CDR2 SVGAGI. This CDR3 has 15 residues. The ends lost 0 bases at V and 3 bases at J; junction bases unmatched: 5.

The CDR3 spells CATAGTAPPGANVLTF. In DNA, the CDR3 is TGTGCCACCGCCGGGACAGCTCCCCCTGGGGCCAACGTCCTGACTTTC. V and J are TRBV6-2 or TRBV6-3 and TRBJ2-6; 7 bases map to TRBD1. Germline-derived CDR1 and CDR2 are MNHEY and SVGEGT. This CDR3 region has 16 residues. V was pared by 10 bases and J by 2 bases, with 11 bases of the junction left unmatched.

This clonotype came up a few times. CDR3 loop: CASSQGTDEQFF. The CDR3 DNA follows: TGCGCCAGCAGCCAGGGCACGGATGAGCAGTTCTTC. V usage is TRBV4-1 and J usage is TRBJ2-1; D not resolved. The V gene's germline CDR1 is MGHRA and CDR2 YSYEKL. This CDR3 comprises 12 residues. V lost 3 bases, J lost 8 bases, and 8 bases lay in between.

The chain joins TRBV7-6 to TRBJ2-5; D is perhaps TRBD1 (6 bases). V lost 5 bases, J lost 4 bases, and 32 bases lay in between. The CDR3 is 20 amino acids. Germline assignment: CDR1 SGHVS and CDR2 FNYEAQ. CDR3 sequence (DNA): TGTGCCAGCAGCCAAACGGCCAGGGGCCCGCTTATACCCCGGGGAGAGACCCAGTACTTC. Its translation is CASSQTARGPLIPRGETQYF.

A few counts support this clonotype. The chain employs TRBV27 and TRBJ2-3; 8 positions match TRBD2. The junction had 8 bases not matched to a gene; V was cut back by 6 bases and J by 0 bases. The CDR3 is 16 amino acids. Per the germline V gene, CDR1 is MNHEY and CDR2 is SMNVEV (reference sequence). The CDR3 is CASRRGGDLSTDTQYF. The CDR3 DNA reads TGTGCCAGCAGACGGGGGGGCGATCTTAGCACAGATACGCAGTATTTT.

CDR3 in DNA: TGCGCCACTTGGACAGTCTACTATGGCTACACCTTC. It yields the protein CATWTVYYGYTF. The rearrangement uses TRBV10-2 and TRBJ1-2, with TRBD1 as a possible D gene (6 bases). Germline V CDR1 and CDR2: WSHSY, SAAADI. The germline V and J ends were trimmed by 10 bases and 3 bases, with 12 bases remaining between them. The CDR3 is 12 amino acids.

Worth noting for this clonotype: Relative to the germline gene, one junction end is altered; a read error may explain this. This rearrangement joins TRBV19 to TRBJ2-7; TRBD2 agrees at 11 bases. The CDR3 runs 13 residues. The V gene's germline CDR1 is LNHDA and CDR2 SQIVND (reference sequence). CDR3 in DNA: TGTGCCAGTAGTTCCGGACTAGCGGGCGGCAGTTTCTTC. Translation gives CASSSGLAGGSFF.

This chain joins TRBV28 and TRBJ1-4; 7 positions match TRBD1. Per germline, CDR1 MDHEN and CDR2 SYDVKM. The J segment lost 4 bases and the V segment lost 6 bases, leaving 8 bases of the junction unmatched. The CDR3 length is 15 residues. CDR3 sequence reads: CASRLDRAGNEKLFF. DNA of the CDR3: TGTGCCAGCAGGCTAGACAGGGCCGGTAATGAAAAACTGTTTTTT.

This clonotype was counted only a few times. The junction and the germline gene differ at one end; a read error may be behind it. V usage is TRBV7-7 and J usage is TRBJ2-5, with D possibly TRBD2 on 5 matching bases. Germline loops: CDR1 SSHAT, CDR2 FNYEAQ (reference sequence). CDR3 size: 15 residues. DNA of the CDR3: TGTGCTAGCAGCTCAATCGAGGGAGACCAAGAGACCCAGTACTTC. Encoded protein: CASSSIEGDQETQYF.